Below are 2 T cell receptor beta chains sequenced from a single sample in a study of blood T cells in healthy people across ages. Sample-barcoded 5' priming and a J-beta primer mix drove a second PCR of roughly 6 to 12 cycles. Each CDR3 protein is one row after TCRdb ran MiXCR on the 5' RACE reads. The sample consists of hundreds of thousands of distinct CDR3 sequences, nearly 60% of them appearing once. The source material was blood. These receptors were obtained from a young man in good health.

This chain uses TRBV4-2 with TRBJ1-2, with D perhaps matching TRBD1 (5 bases). CDR1 is LGHNA, CDR2 YNFKEQ, per germline. The CDR3 loop spans 17 amino acids. Trimming pared 1 base from V and 5 bases from J, leaving 20 bases between. The CDR3 here is CASSQGQGLHLEYGYTF. CDR3 DNA sequence: TGTGCCAGCAGCCAAGGGCAGGGCCTCCACCTTGAATATGGCTACACCTTC.

V is TRBV20-1 and J is TRBJ2-3; 10 nucleotides line up with TRBD2. J lost 2 bases, V lost 1 base, and 6 bases had no gene match. Germline values: CDR1 DFQATT, CDR2 SNEGSKA (reference sequence). CDR3 length: 16 residues. This CDR3 reads CSARAPSGGVTDTQYF. In nucleotides, the CDR3 is TGCAGTGCTAGAGCCCCTAGCGGGGGTGTCACAGATACGCAGTATTTT.